This T cell receptor beta chain stems from a study of control samples from healthy donors and cancer patients. This CDR3 region has 16 residues. J was trimmed by 3 bases and V by 3 bases; bases with no gene match: 9. Germline-derived CDR1 and CDR2 are MGHRA and YSYEKL. Produced via immunoSEQ multiplex PCR; TCRdb's table is partial and in-frame only. This table holds 150,000 to 200,000 clones, 88% found once. The TCR originated in a woman aged 25 to 39 in good health. J is TRBJ2-3 and V is TRBV4-1; TRBD1 matches at 7 bases. The sequenced sample consisted of blood. The CDR3 DNA reads as TGCGCCAGCAGCCAGAGAGTAGGGGGCATGACAGATACGCAGTATTTT. Amino acid sequence: CASSQRVGGMTDTQYF.